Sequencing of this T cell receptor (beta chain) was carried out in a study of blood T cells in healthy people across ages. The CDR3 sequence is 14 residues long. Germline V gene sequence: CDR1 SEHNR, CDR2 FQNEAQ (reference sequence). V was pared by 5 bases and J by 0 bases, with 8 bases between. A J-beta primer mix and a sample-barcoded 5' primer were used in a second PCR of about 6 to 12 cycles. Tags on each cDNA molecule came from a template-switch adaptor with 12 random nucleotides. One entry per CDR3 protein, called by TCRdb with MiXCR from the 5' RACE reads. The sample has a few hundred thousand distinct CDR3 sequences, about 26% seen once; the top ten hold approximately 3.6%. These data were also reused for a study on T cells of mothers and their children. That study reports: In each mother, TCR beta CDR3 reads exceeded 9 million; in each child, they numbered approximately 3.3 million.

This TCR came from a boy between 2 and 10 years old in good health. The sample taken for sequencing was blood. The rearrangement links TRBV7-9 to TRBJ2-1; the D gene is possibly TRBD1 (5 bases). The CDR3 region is CASSPRASYNEQFF. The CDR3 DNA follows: TGTGCCAGCAGCCCCAGGGCCTCCTACAATGAGCAGTTCTTC.